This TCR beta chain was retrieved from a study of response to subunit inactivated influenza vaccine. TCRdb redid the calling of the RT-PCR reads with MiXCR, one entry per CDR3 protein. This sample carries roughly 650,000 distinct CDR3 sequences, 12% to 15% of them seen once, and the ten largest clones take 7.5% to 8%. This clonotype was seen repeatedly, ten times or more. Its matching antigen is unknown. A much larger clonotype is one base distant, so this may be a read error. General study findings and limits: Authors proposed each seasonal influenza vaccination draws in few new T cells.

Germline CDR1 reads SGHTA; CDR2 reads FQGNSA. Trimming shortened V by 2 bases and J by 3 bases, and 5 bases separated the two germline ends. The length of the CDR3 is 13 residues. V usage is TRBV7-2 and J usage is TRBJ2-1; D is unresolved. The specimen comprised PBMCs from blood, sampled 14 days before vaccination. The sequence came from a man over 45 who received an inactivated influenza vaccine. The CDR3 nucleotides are TGTGCCAGCAGCTTAACCTTCTACAATGAGCAGTTCTTC. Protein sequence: CASSLTFYNEQFF.